Described below is a single T cell receptor beta chain sequence and its context. The table lists this clonotype with a few counts. No antigen is known for it. No qualities accompany the bases; no much larger clone lies one base away. V was cut back by 2 bases and J by 6 bases, leaving a gap of 13 bases between them. The germline V gene yields ENHRY for CDR1 and SYGVKD for CDR2. The CDR3, from cysteine to phenylalanine, totals 15 residues. The only DNA kept is the CDR3, 45 bases in frame from the first base. The data are from a study of T-cell reconstitution after alpha-beta-depleted transplantation in children (dated by TCRdb to the mid-2010s). General notes on the study: Using TCR repertoire profiling, the study quantitatively followed how T-cell immune reconstitution unfolded in children after TCRalphabeta/CD19-depleted allogeneic hematopoietic cell transplantation. Points the paper makes about the study in general: Over the following months the frequencies of hyperexpanded clones went down, and after one year T-cell counts and TCRbeta diversity were mostly credited to newly produced T cells. About two months after transplant, the apparently early recovery of alphabetaT-cell counts reportedly depended on just several hundred clones that had expanded rapidly and came from non-depleted graft cells. The high TCRbeta diversity at day 60 in some patients was ascribed to recipient T cells and intrathymic progenitors that had survived conditioning.

The library was produced with PCR. The sequencer listed for this sample is Illumina HiSeq 2500. TCR libraries were prepared with molecular barcoding, using unique molecular identifiers to normalize TCRbeta repertoire quantification. TCRdb cleaned the public reads at Q25 with fastp, built clones with MiXCR and kept in-frame beta chains. Rows with a matching CDR3 protein are joined into one entry that keeps the most common DNA and genes. The table for this sample lists roughly 670,000 distinct CDR3 sequences; under 15% of them were counted only once. Clones ranked in the top ten supply 0.79% of the sample. The meaning of the sample's treatment or condition label: allogeneic hematopoietic cell transplantation with graft depleted of TCRalphabeta T cells and CD19 B cells. TCRalphabeta/CD19-depleted allogeneic hematopoietic cell grafts were given to the transplant recipients, all of whom were children.

The TCR comes from a girl under 10 years old with congenital amegakaryocytic thrombocytopenia, due to receive a stem cell transplant. The V and J genes are TRBV10-3 and TRBJ2-2; possibly the D gene is TRBD1, per 6 matching bases. The source was PBMCs, collected before TCRalphabeta/CD19-depleted stem cell transplant. The DNA is TGTGCCATCAGTGAGGGGGACACTTCCCCCGGGGAGCTGTTTTTT. Its protein reads: CAISEGDTSPGELFF.